These 7 T cell receptor beta chains share one sample of origin, sequenced in a study of T cell repertoires in cytomegalovirus infection. TCRdb independently ran MiXCR on the reads; one entry per CDR3 protein. The sample holds almost 300,000 distinct CDR3 sequences, approximately 8.9% seen once. Sequencing was done on a sample of PBMCs. These receptors all come from a human donor in good health (CMV status not recorded). Some clones in this sample may be carry-over from other donors' samples.

This clonotype was counted at least ten times. The V gene is TRBV28, the J gene TRBJ2-5; D is ambiguous. Germline V lookup: CDR1 MDHEN, CDR2 SYDVKM. Trimming stripped 6 bases from V and 2 bases from J, with 13 bases between. This CDR3 has 14 residues. In DNA, the CDR3 is TGTGCCAGCAGAGGCAGTCCCAGTCAAGAGACCCAGTACTTC. This translates into CASRGSPSQETQYF.

This clonotype appeared many times. This chain links TRBV29-1 with TRBJ2-1, with 8 nucleotides matching TRBD1. The trim removed 5 bases at V and 4 bases at J, leaving 1 base unmatched. Germline-derived CDR1 and CDR2 are SQVTM and ANQGSEA. The CDR3 is made up of 12 amino acids. The CDR3 spells CSVRTGYNEQFF. The DNA of the CDR3 is TGCAGCGTTCGGACAGGGTACAATGAGCAGTTCTTC.

This clonotype was seen a handful of times. The gene calls are TRBV7-3 and TRBJ1-1; 7 positions agree with TRBD1. Germline CDR1 reads SGHTA; CDR2 reads FQGTGA. The V and J ends lost 0 bases and 7 bases, in that order; junction bases with no gene match: 8. This CDR3 has 15 amino acids. The DNA for the CDR3 is TGTGCCAGCAGCTTAACGTCCGGGACAGCGGGTGAAGCTTTCTTT. As protein: CASSLTSGTAGEAFF.

This clonotype was recorded many times. This chain uses TRBV6-5 with TRBJ2-3, with TRBD2 matching over 7 bases. This CDR3 spans 15 amino acids. V dropped 6 bases and J dropped 2; count of bases not matched to a gene: 8. In germline, CDR1 is MNHEY, CDR2 SVGAGI. The chain's CDR3 is CASSWGGGNTDTQYF. The CDR3 coding sequence is TGTGCCAGCAGCTGGGGGGGGGGGAACACAGATACGCAGTATTTT.

This chain joins TRBV7-2 and TRBJ1-6; the match to TRBD1 covers 7 bases. V shed 3 bases, J shed 6 bases, and the junction held 2 bases outside the gene matches. This CDR3 comprises 14 residues. In germline, CDR1 is SGHTA, CDR2 FQGNSA. CDR3 nucleotides: TGTGCCAGCAGCTTCTCAGGGGGTAATTCACCCCTCCACTTT. Residues: CASSFSGGNSPLHF. Full variable domain (rest looked up from reference TRBV7-2 and TRBJ1-6): GAGVSQSPSNKVTEKGKDVELRCDPISGHTALYWYRQSLGQGLEFLIYFQGNSAPDKSGLPSDRFSAERTGGSVSTLTIQRTQQEDSAVYLCASSFSGGNSPLHFGNGTRLTVT.

This clonotype was recorded many times. This chain joins TRBV20-1 and TRBJ1-5; 7 bases are shared with TRBD1. From germline, CDR1 is DFQATT and CDR2 SNEGSKA (reference sequence). The V and J ends lost 4 bases and 6 bases, in that order; junction bases with no gene match: 9. CDR3 length: 14 residues. CDR3 nucleotides: TGCAGTGCTATTTCAGACAGGGTAGGTCAGCCCCAGCATTTT. Residues: CSAISDRVGQPQHF.

This chain joins TRBV6-5 and TRBJ2-3; 10 bases are a match to TRBD2. After removal of 0 bases from V and 2 bases from J, the junction contained 14 bases not matched to a gene. The length of the CDR3 is 20 residues. CDR1 MNHEY and CDR2 SVGAGI come from the germline V gene. The CDR3 DNA is TGTGCCAGCAGTTACTCGGCTAGCGGGGGCCCTGCCTCAAACACAGATACGCAGTATTTT. It specifies CASSYSASGGPASNTDTQYF.